One sample yielded the 8 T cell receptor beta chains listed below, sequenced in a study of blood T cells in healthy people across ages. Primed by a sample-barcoded 5' primer and a J-beta primer mix, a second PCR proceeded for about 6 to 11 cycles. TCRdb reprocessed the 5' RACE reads with MiXCR, giving one entry per CDR3 protein. The sample holds 1.5 million to 2 million distinct CDR3 sequences, roughly a third seen once. Sequenced material: blood. These receptors originate from a woman aged 30 to 39 in good health.

This clonotype occurred a few times. This chain uses TRBV7-3 with TRBJ2-7; D possibly matches TRBD1 or TRBD2 (6 bases each). CDR1 is SGHTA and CDR2 is FQGTGA in the germline V gene. V was pared by 1 base and J by 3 bases, with 13 bases between. The CDR3 runs to 15 residues. DNA for the CDR3: TGTGCCAGCAGCTTAAGTGGGGGGCCATACTACGAGCAGTACTTC. Translation: CASSLSGGPYYEQYF.

The chain links TRBV20-1 to TRBJ2-2; D call uncertain. Trimming removed 3 bases from V and 3 bases from J, with 5 bases in between. The CDR3 loop spans 12 amino acids. Germline lookup yields CDR1 DFQATT and CDR2 SNEGSKA (reference sequence). CDR3 DNA: TGCAGTGCTAGGCAGGACACCGGGGAGCTGTTTTTT. Translated: CSARQDTGELFF.

The V gene is TRBV20-1, the J gene TRBJ1-1; TRBD1 agrees at 7 bases. The length of the CDR3 is 15 residues. Trimming at V came to 0 bases and at J to 1 base, leaving 5 bases not matched to a gene. Germline CDR1 reads DFQATT; CDR2 reads SNEGSKA (reference sequence). The CDR3 sequence: CSARDAGTENTEAFF. In DNA form, the CDR3 reads TGCAGTGCTAGAGACGCCGGGACAGAGAACACTGAAGCTTTCTTT.

This clonotype was seen a handful of times. The chain links TRBV9 to TRBJ2-3, with D maybe TRBD1 (6 bases). CDR1 is SGDLS and CDR2 is YYNGEE in the germline V gene. The V end lost 0 bases, the J end lost 3 bases, and 11 bases lay between the germline ends. The CDR3 contains 15 residues. The CDR3 DNA reads as TGTGCCAGCAGCGTAGACAGGGAAGGAACAGATACGCAGTATTTT. This sequence encodes CASSVDREGTDTQYF.

Concerning this clonotype: The CDR3 does not close with the conserved phenylalanine or tryptophan, likely indicating a read error. The chain has TRBV11-2 and TRBJ1-5; 9 nucleotides agree with TRBD1. This CDR3 has 15 residues. The ends lost 1 base at V and 6 bases at J; junction bases unmatched: 4. Germline V gene lookup returns CDR1 SGHAT and CDR2 FQNNGV. The CDR3: CASSLGGTGSQPQHV. The CDR3 DNA reads as TGTGCCAGCAGCTTAGGGGGGACAGGGAGTCAGCCCCAGCATGTT.

The table lists this clonotype with a few counts. V gene TRBV12-3 or TRBV12-4 combines with J gene TRBJ2-4, with D possibly called TRBD1 or TRBD2 (5 bases each). This CDR3 region has 10 residues. V lost 10 bases, J lost 8 bases, and 9 bases lay in between. CDR3 DNA sequence: TGTGCCACCATGGGGGACATTCAGTACTTC. This codes for CATMGDIQYF.

The V call is TRBV12-3 or TRBV12-4, the J call TRBJ1-5; weak D call: TRBD1 (6 bases). Trimming cost V 1 base and J 4 bases, with 14 bases left between them. The CDR3 runs to 16 residues. The CDR3 DNA sequence: TGTGCCAGCAGTTTAGGGGGCAGGGGCCGAAATCAGCCCCAGCATTTT. Protein sequence: CASSLGGRGRNQPQHF.

The chain is built from TRBV11-2 and TRBJ2-5; 7 bases fit TRBD2. With 3 bases clipped from V and 0 bases from J, the junction kept 13 bases outside the gene matches. CDR1 is SGHAT and CDR2 is FQNNGV in the germline V gene. The CDR3 runs 18 residues. The CDR3 reads CASSLLAVEGPYQETQYF. CDR3 bases: TGTGCCAGCAGCTTGCTAGCGGTAGAGGGACCCTACCAAGAGACCCAGTACTTC.